The 10 T cell receptor beta chains listed next were all sequenced from one sample in a study of CD8+ T cells in alopecia areata (dated by TCRdb to between 2018 and 2020). In light of the paper, this sample's time point label describes: baseline before oral tofacitinib. Receptors were amplified or captured by the immunoSEQ multiplex PCR assay. For TCR sequencing, RNA was extracted from every sample and reverse transcribed into cDNA to serve as template. Entries here come from immuneACCESS through TCRdb and include only in-frame sequences with V and J called. Some clones fail to appear in such tables; in the studies checked, an unresolved V gene covers under half of the shortfall, and the cause of the remainder is unknown. In all, the sample holds about 200,000 clones, and about three fifths of those were seen once. The ten largest account for just over 0.45% of the sample. The material was CD4+ T cells sorted from blood, obtained at week 0. These receptors all stem from a human donor with alopecia areata.

V and J are TRBV30 and TRBJ1-1; TRBD1 aligns across 9 bases. This CDR3 is built from 16 residues. Looked up from germline, CDR1 is GTSNPN and CDR2 is SVGIG (reference sequence). With V trimmed by 4 bases and J by 0 bases, 9 bases remained unmatched. CDR3 in amino acids: CAWKYRGQSMNTEAFF. The CDR3 nucleotides read TGTGCCTGGAAGTACAGGGGGCAATCCATGAACACTGAAGCTTTCTTT.

J is TRBJ2-7 and V is TRBV6-5, with 13 bases aligning to TRBD2. J lost 3 bases, V lost 6 bases, and 5 bases had no gene match. The germline gives CDR1 MNHEY, CDR2 SVGAGI. The CDR3 totals 15 residues. This CDR3 reads CASSKGTSGDYEQYF. The DNA of the CDR3 is TGTGCCAGCAGCAAAGGGACTAGCGGGGACTACGAGCAGTACTTC.

The J gene is TRBJ1-2, the V gene TRBV7-9; weak D call: TRBD1 (6 bases). CDR3 length equals 15 residues. The ends were cut back, 3 bases at V and 7 bases at J, with 18 bases in the middle. Germline CDR1 and CDR2: SEHNR and FQNEAQ (reference sequence). This CDR3 is CASSLDVGSGAGYTF. CDR3 DNA: TGTGCCAGCAGCTTGGATGTGGGGTCAGGGGCTGGCTACACCTTC.

The rearrangement links TRBV14 to TRBJ2-1; TRBD2 is a possible D gene (6 bases). Germline V gene lookup returns CDR1 SGHDN and CDR2 FVKESK. This CDR3 comprises 15 residues. Deletions cut 6 bases from V and 0 bases from J, with 12 bases between. This CDR3 is CASREGPGSYNEQFF. The CDR3 DNA reads TGTGCCAGCAGGGAGGGGCCTGGCTCCTACAATGAGCAGTTCTTC.

In this sample, this clone turned up many times. V is TRBV9 and J is TRBJ2-3; 15 bases line up with TRBD2. In germline, CDR1 is SGDLS, CDR2 YYNGEE. V was pared by 3 bases and J by 4 bases, with 6 bases of the junction left unmatched. The CDR3 runs 17 residues. The CDR3 DNA follows: TGTGCCAGCAGCGCGGGACTAGCGGGGGGCATATCAGATACGCAGTATTTT. This sequence encodes CASSAGLAGGISDTQYF.

The rearrangement links TRBV6-1 to TRBJ1-1; 7 nucleotides match TRBD1. The trim removed 4 bases at V and 6 bases at J, leaving 8 bases unmatched. Per the germline V gene, CDR1 is MNHNS and CDR2 is SASEGT. CDR3 size: 14 residues. This chain's CDR3 is CASSALDRDAEAFF. The CDR3 region has the DNA TGTGCCAGCAGTGCATTAGACAGGGACGCTGAAGCTTTCTTT.

The chain employs TRBV19 and TRBJ1-6, with D possibly matching TRBD1 (6 bases). Germline V lookup: CDR1 LNHDA, CDR2 SQIVND (reference sequence). CDR3 size: 15 residues. V was pared by 5 bases and J by 5 bases, with 13 bases between. This chain's CDR3 is CASSPRTDHNSPLHF. The CDR3 DNA follows: TGTGCCAGTAGTCCTCGGACAGACCATAATTCACCCCTCCACTTT. The whole variable domain, filled in from reference TRBV19 and TRBJ1-6, reads DGGITQSPKYLFRKEGQNVTLSCEQNLNHDAMYWYRQDPGQGLRLIYYSQIVNDFQKGDIAEGYSVSREKKESFPLTVTSAQKNPTAFYLCASSPRTDHNSPLHFGNGTRLTVT.

The CDR3 region is CASSLTSGGRDEQYF. As DNA, the CDR3 is TGTGCCAGCAGTTTAACTAGCGGAGGTCGCGACGAGCAGTACTTC. This chain links TRBV28 with TRBJ2-7, with 8 bases fitting TRBD2. Germline CDR1 MDHEN, CDR2 SYDVKM. There are 15 residues in the CDR3. With 2 bases clipped from V and 5 bases from J, the junction kept 8 bases outside the gene matches.

This chain uses TRBV6-6 with TRBJ2-5; a possible D gene is TRBD1 (5 bases). The CDR3 totals 16 residues. The V end lost 2 bases, the J end lost 5 bases, and 18 bases lay between the germline ends. The germline V gene has CDR1 MNHNY and CDR2 SVGAGI (reference sequence). The CDR3 spells CASSYGSGHTSETQYF. The CDR3 DNA sequence: TGTGCCAGCAGTTACGGTTCCGGACATACCTCCGAGACCCAGTACTTC.

This chain joins TRBV5-1 and TRBJ2-3; the D gene is possibly TRBD1 (6 bases). The germline V gene has CDR1 SGHRS and CDR2 YFSETQ. The CDR3 totals 14 residues. Trimming left V 4 bases short and J 2 bases short, with 11 bases between. CDR3 residues: CASSLDSTTDTQYF. The DNA of the CDR3 is TGCGCCAGCAGCCTGGACAGCACCACAGATACGCAGTATTTT.